The 30 T cell receptor beta chains reported below all come from one sample, sequenced in a study of blood T cell repertoires in COVID-19. Clones were sequenced by immunoSEQ multiplex PCR, and TCRdb holds only the in-frame ones, with some missing. The table lists tens of thousands of clones, 89% of them singletons. What was sequenced was peripheral blood. The receptors here all came from a man between 50 and 59 years old with COVID-19, enrolled during active disease.

The chain links TRBV18 to TRBJ1-2; 7 bases match TRBD1. The V segment lost 11 bases and the J segment 8 bases; nucleotides outside the gene matches: 17. CDR1 is KGHSH, CDR2 LQKENI, per germline. CDR3 size: 14 residues. The CDR3 nucleotides are TGTGCCTCAACCCGGGACAGTCTGCCGCGGGGCTACACCTTC. This encodes CASTRDSLPRGYTF.

The chain joins TRBV11-2 to TRBJ1-2; TRBD1 aligns across 7 bases. The length of the CDR3 is 17 residues. Trimming removed 0 bases from V and 5 bases from J; junction bases left unmatched: 12. CDR1 is SGHAT, CDR2 FQNNGV, per germline. This CDR3 reads CASSLDLITIRGYGYTF. The CDR3 bases are TGTGCCAGCAGCTTAGATCTCATTACCATCAGGGGGTATGGCTACACCTTC.

The chain is built from TRBV20-1 and TRBJ2-3; 10 bases agree with TRBD2. The CDR3 length is 16 residues. V was clipped by 3 bases and J by 5 bases; unmatched bases: 11. Germline V gene sequence: CDR1 DFQATT, CDR2 SNEGSKA (reference sequence). CDR3 sequence (DNA): TGCAGTGCTAGTCACCTAGCGGGGGTGGTGAAAGATACGCAGTATTTT. Protein sequence: CSASHLAGVVKDTQYF.

A single count supports this clone. The rearrangement links TRBV19 to TRBJ1-2, with TRBD1 matching over 7 bases. Germline CDR1 is LNHDA and CDR2 is SQIVND (reference sequence). After removal of 5 bases from V and 13 bases from J, the junction contained 16 bases not matched to a gene. The CDR3 is 14 residues long. The CDR3 DNA follows: TGTGCCAGTAGTTCAACCGGGACAGTTACGGGTAGCACCTTC. Protein: CASSSTGTVTGSTF.

The chain combines TRBV5-8 with TRBJ1-5, with a weak D call TRBD1 (5 bases). The CDR3 spans 11 residues. The germline V and J ends were trimmed by 3 bases and 11 bases, with 9 bases remaining between them. Germline CDR1 is SGHTS and CDR2 is YDEGEE. DNA for the CDR3: TGTGCCAGCAGCTCCCAAGGGGCCCAGCATTTT. Translation: CASSSQGAQHF.

The rearrangement links TRBV2 to TRBJ1-2; D gene uncertain. The CDR3 sequence is 14 residues long. The germline V gene has CDR1 SNHLY and CDR2 FYNNEI. V was shortened by 3 bases and J by 6 bases, with 14 bases between the two germline ends. In nucleotides, the CDR3 is TGTGCCAGCAGTGAGTTCGACGGCGCGGATGGCTACACCTTC. Translated, it gives CASSEFDGADGYTF.

The chain carries TRBV13 and TRBJ2-3; perhaps TRBD2 as D (5 bases). CDR1 and CDR2 (germline): PRHDT, FYEKMQ (reference sequence). Trimming left V 0 bases short and J 0 bases short, with 16 bases between. The CDR3 consists of 18 residues. The CDR3 spells CASSLGIRRTESTDTQYF. CDR3 nucleotide sequence: TGTGCCAGCAGCTTAGGTATCCGTCGGACTGAAAGCACAGATACGCAGTATTTT.

The genes are TRBV11-2 and TRBJ2-1; D gene unclear. The V end lost 1 base, the J end lost 4 bases, and 5 bases lay between the germline ends. CDR1 is SGHAT, CDR2 FQNNGV, per germline. CDR3 length: 13 amino acids. The CDR3 sequence: CASSLAGYNEQFF. Here the CDR3 DNA reads TGTGCCAGCAGCTTAGCAGGTTACAATGAGCAGTTCTTC.

The chain employs TRBV5-1 and TRBJ2-3; 7 bases align to TRBD2. V gave up 8 bases and J gave up 6 bases; unmatched junction bases: 12. Germline V gene lookup returns CDR1 SGHRS and CDR2 YFSETQ. This CDR3 has 14 residues. The DNA of the CDR3 is TGCGCCAGTGGAACTGGGGGGGAGTACGATACGCAGTATTTT. This sequence encodes CASGTGGEYDTQYF.

The chain combines TRBV2 with TRBJ2-2, with a possible D match to TRBD1 (5 bases). The CDR3 consists of 13 residues. Trimming removed 7 bases at V and 1 base at J, with 7 bases between. Per the germline V gene, CDR1 is SNHLY and CDR2 is FYNNEI. Here the CDR3 DNA reads TGTGCCAGCAATCAGGGGAACACCGGGGAGCTGTTTTTT. Encoded protein: CASNQGNTGELFF.

CDR3: CASSQVLAGGQNEQFF. The CDR3 DNA reads as TGTGCCAGCAGCCAAGTTCTGGCGGGGGGGCAGAATGAGCAGTTCTTC. The chain joins TRBV3-1 (or the pseudogene TRBV3-2) to TRBJ2-1, with 9 bases that match TRBD2. The CDR3 is made up of 16 amino acids. CDR1 is LGHDT and CDR2 is YNNKEL in the germline V gene (reference sequence). V gave up 1 base and J gave up 7 bases; unmatched junction bases: 8.

The chain combines TRBV7-3 with TRBJ2-1; TRBD2 matches 8 bases. J was trimmed by 6 bases and V by 5 bases; bases with no gene match: 3. Germline CDR1 is SGHTA and CDR2 is FQGTGA. There are 13 residues in the CDR3. The DNA for the CDR3 is TGTGCCAGCAGCCGGGGGGGCACCAATGAGCAGTTCTTC. Its protein is CASSRGGTNEQFF.

This clone was picked up one time. The rearrangement links TRBV4-1 to TRBJ2-3; the D is unclear. There are 15 residues in the CDR3. Trimming removed 0 bases at V and 7 bases at J, with 14 bases between. CDR1 MGHRA and CDR2 YSYEKL come from the germline V gene. CDR3 DNA sequence: TGCGCCAGCAGCCAAGATGGGCCCTTAAGGAATACGCAGTATTTT. Its translation: CASSQDGPLRNTQYF.

This clone turned up a few times. The V call is TRBV7-3, the J call TRBJ1-4; D is unresolved. Looked up from germline, CDR1 is SGHTA and CDR2 is FQGTGA. With 5 bases removed from V and 4 bases from J, the gap between germline ends came to 8 bases. This CDR3 has 13 residues. Here the CDR3 DNA reads TGTGCCAGCAGCGCGGGATATAATGAAAAACTGTTTTTT. Translating gives CASSAGYNEKLFF. Full variable domain (outside the CDR3, taken from reference TRBV7-3 and TRBJ1-4): GAGVSQTPSNKVTEKGKYVELRCDPISGHTALYWYRQSLGQGPEFLIYFQGTGAADDSGLPNDRFFAVRPEGSVSTLKIQRTERGDSAVYLCASSAGYNEKLFFGSGTQLSVL.

This clone came up a few times. The chain recombines TRBV6-1 with TRBJ2-7; no definite D call. The germline gives CDR1 MNHNS, CDR2 SASEGT. The CDR3 has 13 amino acids. V was shortened by 1 base and J by 3 bases, with 7 bases between the two germline ends. The CDR3 sequence is CASSEVAFYEQYF. In nucleotides, the CDR3 is TGTGCCAGCAGTGAAGTGGCCTTCTACGAGCAGTACTTC.

The chain has TRBV19 and TRBJ1-5; 7 bases are shared with TRBD1. The CDR3 covers 16 residues. Germline V gene data show CDR1 as LNHDA and CDR2 as SQIVND (reference sequence). V trimming: 1 base; J trimming: 3 bases; junction bases outside the gene matches: 6. The CDR3 DNA is TGTGCCAGTAGTATAGTGGGACAGCTTTTCAATCAGCCCCAGCATTTT. This translates into CASSIVGQLFNQPQHF.

This chain uses TRBV5-8 with TRBJ2-3; weak D call: TRBD2 (5 bases). From germline, CDR1 is SGHTS and CDR2 YDEGEE. V was trimmed by 5 bases and J by 6 bases, leaving 19 bases between them. CDR3 length: 15 residues. CDR3 DNA sequence: TGTGCCAGCAGACACACCTCGGCGGGTAGTGATACGCAGTATTTT. This translates into CASRHTSAGSDTQYF.

The chain has TRBV1 and TRBJ2-2; the D call TRBD1 from the table was never checked on the DNA. TRBV1 is tagged as a pseudogene. The CDR3 has 16 amino acids. The CDR3 nucleotides are TGCACCAGCAGGAATCCGGGACATTTGAACACCGGGGAGCTGTTTTTT. This sequence encodes CTSRNPGHLNTGELFF.

The chain carries TRBV7-9 and TRBJ1-6; perhaps TRBD1 as D (6 bases). CDR3 length equals 12 residues. Germline CDR1 and CDR2: SEHNR and FQNEAQ (reference sequence). Trimming pared 6 bases from V and 10 bases from J, leaving 10 bases between. The CDR3 bases are TGTGCCAGCAGAGGGGGGGAGTCACCCCTCCACTTT. It yields the protein CASRGGESPLHF.

CDR3 residues: CASSQDRGGNGEKLFF. In DNA form, the CDR3 reads TGCGCCAGCAGCCAAGATAGGGGGGGAAACGGGGAAAAACTGTTTTTT. The V and J genes are TRBV4-3 and TRBJ1-4, with D possibly matching TRBD1 (6 bases). Germline CDR1 LGHNA, CDR2 YSLEER. Trimming removed 0 bases from V and 8 bases from J, with 16 bases in between. The CDR3 is 16 amino acids.

The chain carries TRBV11-1 and TRBJ1-4; 7 nucleotides match TRBD1. CDR1 SGHAT and CDR2 FQDESV come from the germline V gene (reference sequence). The trim removed 1 base at V and 7 bases at J, leaving 3 bases unmatched. The CDR3 covers 14 residues. The CDR3 loop is CASSLGTGGEKLFF. CDR3 in DNA: TGTGCCAGCAGCTTAGGGACAGGCGGTGAAAAACTGTTTTTT.

The gene calls are TRBV12-3 or TRBV12-4 and TRBJ2-7, with TRBD1 as a possible D gene (7 bases). The CDR3 runs to 13 residues. Between the trimmed V and J ends, which lost 5 bases and 9 bases, there was a span of 17 bases. The CDR3 here is CASSTGEVWWQYF. CDR3 DNA: TGTGCCAGCAGTACAGGGGAGGTATGGTGGCAGTACTTC.

This clone was seen only a few times. The rearrangement links TRBV6-5 to TRBJ1-5; 9 bases map to TRBD1. With V trimmed by 4 bases and J by 5 bases, 3 bases remained unmatched. CDR1 is MNHEY, CDR2 SVGAGI, per germline. The CDR3 is 14 residues long. CDR3 DNA sequence: TGTGCCAGCAGTTCGACAGGGGGGTATCAGCCCCAGCATTTT. Amino acid sequence: CASSSTGGYQPQHF.

The rearrangement uses TRBV28 and TRBJ2-5, with D possibly matching TRBD2 (5 bases). V was cut by 4 bases and J by 7 bases, with 13 bases left in between. The CDR3 covers 13 residues. Germline V CDR1 and CDR2: MDHEN, SYDVKM. CDR3 loop: CASSSGGSGTQYF. For the CDR3, the DNA is TGTGCCAGCAGTTCTGGCGGGTCCGGGACCCAGTACTTC.

The chain combines TRBV30 with TRBJ1-2, with D possibly matching TRBD1 (6 bases). V lost 0 bases and J 7 bases, leaving 15 bases between the germline ends. The CDR3 is made up of 14 amino acids. Germline lookup yields CDR1 GTSNPN and CDR2 SVGIG (reference sequence). The CDR3 here is CAWSVGRGEVGYTF. CDR3 bases: TGTGCCTGGAGTGTAGGCAGGGGCGAAGTTGGCTACACCTTC.

The V gene is TRBV7-8, the J gene TRBJ1-1, with TRBD1 as a possible D gene (6 bases). The germline V and J ends were trimmed by 5 bases and 6 bases, with 19 bases remaining between them. The CDR3 has 15 residues. From germline, CDR1 is SGHVS and CDR2 FQNEAQ. CDR3 sequence (DNA): TGTGCCAGCAGCCCTGAGTCTTGGGAGGGGGCTGAAGCTTTCTTT. Its translation is CASSPESWEGAEAFF.

The V gene is TRBV5-1, the J gene TRBJ2-3; 7 bases fit TRBD1. V was pared by 4 bases and J by 4 bases, with 9 bases of the junction left unmatched. The CDR3 extends over 15 amino acids. CDR1 SGHRS and CDR2 YFSETQ come from the germline V gene. The CDR3 coding sequence is TGCGCCAGCAGCGCACAGGGGTCCTATCCAGATACGCAGTATTTT. This translates into CASSAQGSYPDTQYF.

The V call is TRBV7-6, the J call TRBJ2-1, with 7 bases lining up with TRBD1. The germline CDR1 and CDR2 sequences are SGHVS and FNYEAQ. The CDR3 has 16 residues. V lost 4 bases and J lost 6; bases outside the gene matches: 12. As DNA, the CDR3 is TGTGCCAGCAGCTCGGTACAGGGGAATATGGGCAATGAGCAGTTCTTC. Translation: CASSSVQGNMGNEQFF.

V and J are TRBV6-1 and TRBJ2-7; 9 nucleotides align to TRBD1. Germline CDR1 reads MNHNS; CDR2 reads SASEGT. V dropped 2 bases and J dropped 3; count of bases not matched to a gene: 8. The CDR3 covers 16 residues. The CDR3: CASSEWGQGGIYEQYF. CDR3 DNA sequence: TGTGCCAGCAGTGAATGGGGACAGGGAGGTATCTACGAGCAGTACTTC.

The chain couples TRBV2 to TRBJ2-2; TRBD2 agrees at 7 bases. Trimming removed 6 bases from V and 5 bases from J; junction bases left unmatched: 18. Germline CDR1 is SNHLY and CDR2 is FYNNEI. This CDR3 spans 18 amino acids. This CDR3 reads CASSAIGPGGGGTGELFF. In DNA form, the CDR3 reads TGTGCCAGCAGCGCAATAGGTCCTGGTGGGGGAGGGACCGGGGAGCTGTTTTTT. Looking up the rest from reference TRBV2 and TRBJ2-2 gives the full variable domain: EPEVTQTPSHQVTQMGQEVILRCVPISNHLYFYWYRQILGQKVEFLVSFYNNEISEKSEIFDDQFSVERPDGSNFTLKIRSTKLEDSAMYFCASSAIGPGGGGTGELFFGEGSRLTVL.